The 18 T cell receptor beta chains presented below share a single source sample, sequenced in a study of blood T cell repertoires in COVID-19. This table comes from immunoSEQ multiplex PCR, and its TCRdb copy is limited to in-frame clones, with some not included. The data hold fewer than 350,000 clones, with around 85% observed a single time. Specimen: PBMCs or T cells enriched from blood (not recorded which). The receptors originated from a woman in her 40s who had recovered from COVID-19.

The genes are TRBV4-2 and TRBJ1-5; 7 bases map to TRBD1. Losses at the gene ends were 0 bases for V and 8 bases for J; bases not matched to a gene: 4. This CDR3 has 14 residues. Germline V gene data show CDR1 as LGHNA and CDR2 as YNFKEQ. The CDR3 nucleotides are TGTGCCAGCAGCCAAGATGAAGGGGGCAAGCCCCAGCATTTT. Translation: CASSQDEGGKPQHF.

This chain joins TRBV7-9 and TRBJ1-5, with D possibly TRBD1 on 6 matching bases. Trimming pared 3 bases from V and 2 bases from J, leaving 11 bases between. This CDR3 has 15 residues. The germline gives CDR1 SEHNR, CDR2 FQNEAQ (reference sequence). The CDR3 nucleotides are TGTGCCAGCAGCTTGGGCAGGGGAGGCAATCAGCCCCAGCATTTT. It translates to CASSLGRGGNQPQHF.

This chain links TRBV7-2 with TRBJ2-2; the D gene is possibly TRBD2 (6 bases). Per germline, CDR1 SGHTA and CDR2 FQGNSA. The CDR3 has 15 amino acids. V shed 4 bases and J shed 4 bases, with 13 bases lying between them. CDR3 amino acids: CASSSQLAGTGELFF. The DNA of the CDR3 is TGTGCCAGCAGCTCCCAACTAGCAGGCACCGGGGAGCTGTTTTTT.

V gene TRBV19 combines with J gene TRBJ2-1; TRBD2 matches at 7 bases. Trimming took 7 bases from V and 3 from J; bases not matched to a gene: 9. The V gene's germline CDR1 is LNHDA and CDR2 SQIVND (reference sequence). The CDR3 loop spans 15 amino acids. The CDR3 reads CASIVASGDYNEQFF. CDR3 nucleotide sequence: TGTGCCAGTATAGTTGCTAGCGGAGACTACAATGAGCAGTTCTTC.

The rearrangement links TRBV30 to TRBJ2-6; D perhaps matches TRBD1 (6 bases). The CDR3 spans 18 residues. CDR1 and CDR2 (germline): GTSNPN, SVGIG (reference sequence). V lost 2 bases, J lost 1 base, and 18 bases lay in between. The CDR3 DNA follows: TGTGCCTGGAGTTCGGACAGAATAAGCAAGTCTGGGGCCAACGTCCTGACTTTC. Its translation is CAWSSDRISKSGANVLTF.

Written as DNA, the CDR3 is TGTGCCAGCAGCTCGAACAGGGGAGGATTAAGCAATGAGCAGTTCTTC. It encodes CASSSNRGGLSNEQFF. The rearrangement joins TRBV5-6 to TRBJ2-1; D perhaps matches TRBD1 (7 bases). The V gene's germline CDR1 is SGHDT and CDR2 YYEEEE. The V gene lost 3 bases and the J gene lost 6 bases, with 19 bases spanning the gap. This CDR3 is 16 amino acids long.

The V call is TRBV27, the J call TRBJ1-6; D is undetermined. CDR3 length: 14 residues. The V gene lost 8 bases and the J gene lost 6 bases, with 14 bases spanning the gap. Germline CDR1 and CDR2: MNHEY and SMNVEV (reference sequence). CDR3 region: CASSVVSLNSPLHF. The CDR3 nucleotides read TGTGCCAGCTCCGTTGTAAGCCTTAATTCACCCCTCCACTTT.

The V call is TRBV11-2, the J call TRBJ2-7; 8 bases map to TRBD2. The J segment lost 5 bases and the V segment lost 1 base, leaving 4 bases of the junction unmatched. This CDR3 is 14 amino acids long. Germline CDR1 and CDR2: SGHAT and FQNNGV. The CDR3 nucleotides are TGTGCCAGCAGCTTAGCACTGCGGGAGGACGAGCAGTACTTC. Protein product: CASSLALREDEQYF.

V and J are TRBV5-1 and TRBJ1-2; the match to TRBD1 covers 11 bases. The length of the CDR3 is 15 residues. Germline CDR1 is SGHRS and CDR2 is YFSETQ. V shed 4 bases, J shed 3 bases, and the junction held 5 bases outside the gene matches. The CDR3 loop is CASSPDRGRDYGYTF. The CDR3 DNA reads as TGCGCCAGCAGCCCGGACAGGGGGCGCGACTATGGCTACACCTTC.

The chain has TRBV27 and TRBJ1-4; no clear D. Between the trimmed V and J ends, which lost 6 bases and 7 bases, there was a span of 12 bases. Germline V gives CDR1 MNHEY, CDR2 SMNVEV (reference sequence). The CDR3 contains 13 residues. The CDR3 protein is CASRTNQGEKLFF. CDR3 DNA: TGTGCCAGCAGGACAAACCAAGGTGAAAAACTGTTTTTT.

V gene TRBV19 combines with J gene TRBJ2-7; D is unresolved. CDR1 is LNHDA and CDR2 is SQIVND in the germline V gene (reference sequence). The length of the CDR3 is 13 residues. V was shortened by 3 bases and J by 3 bases, with 9 bases between the two germline ends. The chain's CDR3 is CASSMSRYYEQYF. In nucleotides, the CDR3 is TGTGCCAGTAGTATGAGTCGGTACTACGAGCAGTACTTC.

This chain connects TRBV7-2 to TRBJ2-7, with TRBD2 matching 12 bases. J lost 5 bases, V lost 5 bases, and 7 bases had no gene match. The CDR3 is 15 residues long. The germline CDR1 and CDR2 sequences are SGHTA and FQGNSA. CDR3 residues: CASSGPGLAGNEQYF. DNA of the CDR3: TGTGCCAGCAGCGGCCCGGGACTAGCGGGCAACGAGCAGTACTTC. The full variable domain, with the rest looked up from reference TRBV7-2 and TRBJ2-7, is GAGVSQSPSNKVTEKGKDVELRCDPISGHTALYWYRQSLGQGLEFLIYFQGNSAPDKSGLPSDRFSAERTGGSVSTLTIQRTQQEDSAVYLCASSGPGLAGNEQYFGPGTRLTVT.

V is TRBV11-2 and J is TRBJ2-7, with TRBD2 matching over 8 bases. The V and J ends lost 1 base and 2 bases, in that order; junction bases with no gene match: 13. The CDR3 contains 18 residues. From germline, CDR1 is SGHAT and CDR2 FQNNGV. DNA for the CDR3: TGTGCCAGCAGCTTAGTAGGGCTAGCGGGCCCCGCGGCCTACGAGCAGTACTTC. It codes for CASSLVGLAGPAAYEQYF.

A single count supports this clone. The rearrangement uses TRBV18 and TRBJ2-7, with 14 positions matching TRBD2. CDR1 KGHSH and CDR2 LQKENI come from the germline V gene. Trimming removed 0 bases from V and 5 bases from J; junction bases left unmatched: 6. CDR3 length: 17 residues. This CDR3 is CASSPPGLAGGVDEQYF. CDR3 coding DNA: TGTGCCAGCTCACCACCCGGACTAGCGGGAGGCGTTGACGAGCAGTACTTC. The entire variable domain, with the rest obtained from reference TRBV18 and TRBJ2-7, is as follows: NAGVMQNPRHLVRRRGQEARLRCSPMKGHSHVYWYRQLPEEGLKFMVYLQKENIIDESGMPKERFSAEFPKEGPSILRIQQVVRGDSAAYFCASSPPGLAGGVDEQYFGPGTRLTVT.

The chain is built from TRBV28 and TRBJ1-2, with TRBD1 as a possible D gene (6 bases). Germline V gives CDR1 MDHEN, CDR2 SYDVKM. Trimming took off 3 bases at V and 3 bases at J, with 11 bases between the two ends. This CDR3 has 14 amino acids. This chain's CDR3 is CASSFGRGDYGYTF. CDR3 nucleotide sequence: TGTGCCAGCAGTTTTGGCAGGGGCGACTATGGCTACACCTTC.

The gene calls are TRBV4-3 and TRBJ1-2, with D perhaps matching TRBD1 (5 bases). Trimming removed 4 bases from V and 8 bases from J, with 20 bases in between. This CDR3 region has 15 residues. In germline, CDR1 is LGHNA, CDR2 YSLEER. The CDR3: CASSPSGTRSRGYTF. The CDR3 nucleotides read TGCGCCAGCAGCCCCTCCGGGACTCGATCGAGAGGCTACACCTTC.

In nucleotides, the CDR3 is TGCGCCAGCAGCCAAGGATGGACAGAAACAAACTATGGCTACACCTTC. Amino acids: CASSQGWTETNYGYTF. The chain uses TRBV4-3 and TRBJ1-2; D is perhaps TRBD1 (6 bases). Germline V gene lookup returns CDR1 LGHNA and CDR2 YSLEER. CDR3 length equals 16 residues. V lost 1 base and J lost 2, with 14 bases in between.

The chain combines TRBV7-2 with TRBJ1-5; maybe TRBD1 (5 bases). Trimming cost V 1 base and J 4 bases, with 5 bases left between them. Germline V gives CDR1 SGHTA, CDR2 FQGNSA. The CDR3 totals 13 residues. The CDR3 protein is CASSLDRNQPQHF. Here the CDR3 DNA reads TGTGCCAGCAGCTTAGACAGGAATCAGCCCCAGCATTTT.